The 14 T cell receptor beta chains below come from one sample, sequenced in a study of liver allograft versus peripheral blood T cells. Study-level information: A comparison was made between T cell receptor repertoires in transplanted livers and those in recipients' peripheral blood.

MiXCR was run by TCRdb on the reads, yielding one entry per CDR3 protein. Of about 13,000 distinct CDR3 sequences listed, 18% are singletons. The receptor set was obtained from a human patient who had a liver transplant. The T cells may come from the graft donor.

The chain joins TRBV28 to TRBJ1-1; D gene unclear. The CDR3 consists of 15 residues. CDR1 is MDHEN and CDR2 is SYDVKM in the germline V gene. The V and J ends lost 6 bases and 1 base respectively, with 15 bases between them. The DNA of the CDR3 is TGTGCCAGCAGGAAACAAAAAGGGCAGAACACTGAAGCTTTCTTT. Protein product: CASRKQKGQNTEAFF.

Comment on this clonotype: This could be a read error, since a much larger clone is one nucleotide away. The gene calls are TRBV7-2 and TRBJ2-1; the D is unclear. Per the germline V gene, CDR1 is SGHTA and CDR2 is FQGNSA. The CDR3 extends over 13 amino acids. Trimming shortened V by 4 bases and J by 5 bases, and 9 bases separated the two germline ends. CDR3 in amino acids: CASSSERNNEQFF. CDR3 DNA: TGTGCCAGCAGCTCAGAACGAAACAATGAGCAGTTCTTC. Full variable domain (rest looked up from reference TRBV7-2 and TRBJ2-1): GAGVSQSPSNKVTEKGKDVELRCDPISGHTALYWYRQSLGQGLEFLIYFQGNSAPDKSGLPSDRFSAERTGGSVSTLTIQRTQQEDSAVYLCASSSERNNEQFFGPGTRLTVL.

A few counts support this clonotype. The gene calls are TRBV6-1 and TRBJ1-4; TRBD1 agrees at 8 bases. The CDR3 loop spans 15 amino acids. The V gene's germline CDR1 is MNHNS and CDR2 SASEGT. Losses at the gene ends were 8 bases for V and 2 bases for J; bases not matched to a gene: 7. CDR3 amino acids: CASLGQGTTNEKLFF. The CDR3, as DNA: TGTGCCAGCCTAGGACAGGGCACGACTAATGAAAAACTGTTTTTT.

In its sample, this clonotype ranks as medium-sized. This chain joins TRBV18 and TRBJ1-1; a weak D match, TRBD1 (5 bases). Trimming took 3 bases from V and 4 from J, leaving 12 bases between them. Germline V gives CDR1 KGHSH, CDR2 LQKENI. The CDR3 contains 14 residues. CDR3: CASSPTPGGTEAFF. In DNA, the CDR3 is TGTGCCAGCTCACCTACACCCGGGGGCACTGAAGCTTTCTTT.

This clonotype has a handful of counts. The chain has TRBV20-1 and TRBJ1-5; D gene ambiguous. The length of the CDR3 is 14 residues. The germline V gene has CDR1 DFQATT and CDR2 SNEGSKA (reference sequence). Trimming left V 1 base short and J 1 base short, with 8 bases between. The CDR3 sequence: CSARGPGSNQPQHF. CDR3 coding DNA: TGCAGTGCTAGAGGGCCCGGGAGCAATCAGCCCCAGCATTTT.

There are a few counts of this clonotype. This chain links TRBV9 with TRBJ1-3; TRBD1 might be the D (5 bases). V dropped 4 bases and J dropped 1 base, with 12 bases sitting between them. There are 15 residues in the CDR3. CDR1 is SGDLS, CDR2 YYNGEE, per germline. DNA for the CDR3: TGTGCCAGCAGCCCCCACGAGGGGTCTGGAAACACCATATATTTT. It yields the protein CASSPHEGSGNTIYF. Filled out from reference TRBV9 and TRBJ1-3, the complete variable domain reads DSGVTQTPKHLITATGQRVTLRCSPRSGDLSVYWYQQSLDQGLQFLIQYYNGEERAKGNILERFSAQQFPDLHSELNLSSLELGDSALYFCASSPHEGSGNTIYFGEGSWLTVV.

The chain recombines TRBV20-1 with TRBJ2-7, with TRBD2 matching over 11 bases. The ends lost 5 bases at V and 0 bases at J; junction bases unmatched: 6. Germline V lookup: CDR1 DFQATT, CDR2 SNEGSKA (reference sequence). This CDR3 comprises 15 residues. The CDR3 sequence: CSARPGTSGSYEQYF. In nucleotides, the CDR3 is TGCAGTGCTCGACCAGGGACTAGCGGCTCCTACGAGCAGTACTTC.

The gene calls are TRBV5-6 and TRBJ2-7; D is uncertain. The V end was cut by 0 bases, the J end by 3 bases, with 13 bases between. The CDR3 covers 15 residues. Germline loops: CDR1 SGHDT, CDR2 YYEEEE. The CDR3 protein is CASSLVGETYYEQYF. In DNA form, the CDR3 reads TGTGCCAGCAGCTTGGTTGGTGAGACCTACTACGAGCAGTACTTC.

The CDR3 here is CASNRGTVSYEQYF. The CDR3 nucleotides are TGTGCCAGTAATAGGGGGACGGTCTCCTACGAGCAGTACTTC. The chain is built from TRBV19 and TRBJ2-7, with D maybe TRBD1 (6 bases). The CDR3 has 14 residues. Trimming left V 7 bases short and J 0 bases short, with 13 bases between. Germline values: CDR1 LNHDA, CDR2 SQIVND (reference sequence). The full variable domain, in which reference TRBV19 and TRBJ2-7 provide the parts outside the CDR3, is DGGITQSPKYLFRKEGQNVTLSCEQNLNHDAMYWYRQDPGQGLRLIYYSQIVNDFQKGDIAEGYSVSREKKESFPLTVTSAQKNPTAFYLCASNRGTVSYEQYFGPGTRLTVT.

With respect to this clonotype: A read error may be the cause here, since a much bigger clone is one base away. A read error is likely, as this CDR3 ends without the conserved phenylalanine or tryptophan. This chain links TRBV6-6 with TRBJ2-2, with D perhaps given as TRBD1 or TRBD2 (6 bases each). CDR3 length: 16 amino acids. In germline, CDR1 is MNHNY, CDR2 SVGAGI (reference sequence). With 5 bases removed from V and 7 bases from J, the gap between germline ends came to 20 bases. CDR3: CASSQRGGTLGGELFL. CDR3 bases: TGTGCCAGCAGTCAACGAGGGGGGACTTTAGGCGGGGAGCTGTTTTTA.

This clonotype showed up many times. This chain uses TRBV7-2 with TRBJ1-3; TRBD1 is a possible D gene (6 bases). The CDR3 is 13 amino acids. CDR1 SGHTA and CDR2 FQGNSA come from the germline V gene. Trimming removed 4 bases at V and 2 bases at J, with 6 bases between. Here the CDR3 reads CASSSGAGNTIYF. The CDR3 DNA sequence: TGTGCCAGCAGCTCAGGGGCTGGAAACACCATATATTTT. The full variable domain, its missing parts supplied by reference TRBV7-2 and TRBJ1-3, is GAGVSQSPSNKVTEKGKDVELRCDPISGHTALYWYRQSLGQGLEFLIYFQGNSAPDKSGLPSDRFSAERTGGSVSTLTIQRTQQEDSAVYLCASSSGAGNTIYFGEGSWLTVV.

J is TRBJ1-1 and V is TRBV5-4, with D unclear. Between the trimmed V and J ends, which lost 1 base and 4 bases, there was a span of 14 bases. Germline CDR1 is SGHNT and CDR2 is YYREEE (reference sequence). The CDR3 consists of 15 residues. The CDR3 loop reads CASSLIGVRTTEAFF. In nucleotides, the CDR3 is TGTGCCAGCAGCTTGATCGGGGTTCGGACCACTGAAGCTTTCTTT.

V usage is TRBV7-3 and J usage is TRBJ2-6; either TRBD1 or TRBD2 may supply D (5 bases each). V was trimmed by 2 bases and J by 1 base, leaving 6 bases between them. The CDR3 spans 15 residues. Germline V gene data show CDR1 as SGHTA and CDR2 as FQGTGA. CDR3 in amino acids: CASSLGGSGANVLTF. Here the CDR3 DNA reads TGTGCCAGCAGCTTAGGGGGATCTGGGGCCAACGTCCTGACTTTC. The complete variable domain, with remaining parts taken from reference TRBV7-3 and TRBJ2-6, reads GAGVSQTPSNKVTEKGKYVELRCDPISGHTALYWYRQSLGQGPEFLIYFQGTGAADDSGLPNDRFFAVRPEGSVSTLKIQRTERGDSAVYLCASSLGGSGANVLTFGAGSRLTVL.

This clonotype was picked up many times. The V and J genes are TRBV10-3 and TRBJ2-1, with TRBD1 as a possible D gene (6 bases). Germline V gene lookup returns CDR1 ENHRY and CDR2 SYGVKD. The CDR3 has 12 residues. Trimming took 6 bases from V and 5 from J, leaving 8 bases between them. The CDR3 reads CAISRQDNEQFF. As DNA, the CDR3 is TGTGCCATCAGCAGACAGGACAATGAGCAGTTCTTC.